Given below is one T cell receptor (beta chain) in context. Within the sample, other DNA sequences also encode this same CDR3. Using immunoSEQ multiplex PCR, the repertoire was profiled, and TCRdb retains in-frame clones only, with some absent. The sample holds under 350,000 clones; less than 90% are singletons and the top ten take about an eighth. J lost 1 base, V lost 5 bases, and 3 bases had no gene match. CDR3 size: 16 residues. Germline CDR1 reads SGHTA; CDR2 reads FQGNSA. The data were taken from a study of blood T cell repertoires in COVID-19. Study at large: There were acute and convalescent COVID-19 samples, and they came from the United States, Italy and Spain. PBMCs, B-cell-depleted T cells, or T cells were the source of the cDNA or gDNA that made up the material.

This sequence was found in a human donor in a cohort sampled during active COVID-19. The chain carries TRBV7-2 and TRBJ2-5, with 14 bases aligning to TRBD2. The sequenced sample consisted of peripheral blood. This chain's CDR3 is CASSLGLAGGQETQYF. CDR3 coding DNA: TGTGCCAGCAGCCTAGGACTAGCGGGGGGCCAAGAGACCCAGTACTTC.